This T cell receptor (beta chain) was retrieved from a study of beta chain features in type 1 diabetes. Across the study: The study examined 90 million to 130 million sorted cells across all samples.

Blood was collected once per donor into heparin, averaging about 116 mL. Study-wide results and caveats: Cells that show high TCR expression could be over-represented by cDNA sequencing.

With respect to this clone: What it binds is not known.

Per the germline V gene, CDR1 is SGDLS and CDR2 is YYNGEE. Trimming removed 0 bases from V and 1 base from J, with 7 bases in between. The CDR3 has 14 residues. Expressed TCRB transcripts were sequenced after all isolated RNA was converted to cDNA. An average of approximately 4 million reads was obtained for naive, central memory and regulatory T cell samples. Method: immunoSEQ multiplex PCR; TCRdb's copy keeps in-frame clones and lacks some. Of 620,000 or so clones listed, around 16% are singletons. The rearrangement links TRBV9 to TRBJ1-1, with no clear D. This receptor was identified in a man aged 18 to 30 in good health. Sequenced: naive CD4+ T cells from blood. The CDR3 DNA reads TGTGCCAGCAGCGTAGAATGGGGGAACACTGAAGCTTTCTTT. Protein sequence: CASSVEWGNTEAFF.